These 30 T cell receptor beta chains came from one sample sequenced in a study of blood T cell repertoires in COVID-19. Using immunoSEQ multiplex PCR, the repertoire was profiled, and TCRdb retains in-frame clones only, with some absent. The table has fewer than 300,000 clones, around 90% seen once. The sequenced material came from peripheral blood. The receptors stem from a man younger than 30 with active or convalescent COVID-19.

CDR3 amino acids: CASSPPGLAGKNNEQFF. The CDR3 bases are TGTGCCAGCTCACCTCCCGGACTAGCGGGGAAAAACAATGAGCAGTTCTTC. This chain connects TRBV18 to TRBJ2-1; 12 bases line up with TRBD2. The V gene's germline CDR1 is KGHSH and CDR2 LQKENI. V trimming: 3 bases; J trimming: 5 bases; junction bases outside the gene matches: 8. The CDR3 covers 17 residues.

This chain's CDR3 is CASGEGGKTDTQYF. The CDR3 coding sequence is TGCGCCAGCGGAGAAGGAGGGAAAACAGATACGCAGTATTTT. This chain uses TRBV10-1 with TRBJ2-3; the D gene is possibly TRBD2 (6 bases). CDR3 length: 14 amino acids. Germline loops: CDR1 WNHNN, CDR2 SYGVQD (reference sequence). V dropped 8 bases and J dropped 3 bases, with 15 bases sitting between them.

V and J are TRBV5-1 and TRBJ1-2; tentatively, D is TRBD1 (6 bases). The CDR3 has 13 amino acids. V was cut by 6 bases and J by 1 base, with 10 bases left in between. The germline V gene encodes CDR1 SGHRS and CDR2 YFSETQ. The CDR3 sequence is CASTDRYNYGYTF. In DNA, the CDR3 is TGCGCCAGCACGGACAGATATAACTATGGCTACACCTTC.

This clone is a singleton in its sample. This chain links TRBV4-3 with TRBJ2-3; TRBD1 matches 8 bases. Germline-derived CDR1 and CDR2 are LGHNA and YSLEER. With 0 bases clipped from V and 6 bases from J, the junction kept 8 bases outside the gene matches. The CDR3 spans 16 residues. DNA for the CDR3: TGCGCCAGCAGCCAAGAGGACAGGGCTTTTTCGGATACGCAGTATTTT. Translated: CASSQEDRAFSDTQYF.

J is TRBJ2-7 and V is TRBV4-1; D unresolved. Germline V lookup: CDR1 MGHRA, CDR2 YSYEKL. CDR3 length equals 14 residues. Between the trimmed V and J ends, which lost 1 base and 3 bases, there was a span of 10 bases. The CDR3 loop is CASSQGLAHYEQYF. Here the CDR3 DNA reads TGCGCCAGCAGCCAAGGCTTAGCCCACTACGAGCAGTACTTC.

The chain joins TRBV12-3 or TRBV12-4 to TRBJ1-2; 9 nucleotides match TRBD1. This CDR3 region has 13 residues. Germline trimming cut 7 bases from V and 7 bases from J; bases unmatched to any gene: 7. The CDR3 loop is CASKDRQGGGYTF. Here the CDR3 DNA reads TGTGCCAGCAAGGACAGACAGGGGGGTGGCTACACCTTC.

This rearrangement joins TRBV7-2 to TRBJ1-4; D not resolved. The V end lost 1 base, the J end lost 5 bases, and 11 bases lay between the germline ends. Germline CDR1 is SGHTA and CDR2 is FQGNSA. The CDR3 has 15 residues. CDR3 amino acids: CASSLGRGMNEKLFF. For the CDR3, the DNA is TGTGCCAGCAGCTTAGGTAGAGGGATGAATGAAAAACTGTTTTTT.

The CDR3 DNA sequence: TGTGCCAGCAGCCAAGGCACAGGGAGGGTTGGCAACACTGAAGCTTTCTTT. Translated, it gives CASSQGTGRVGNTEAFF. The chain combines TRBV14 with TRBJ1-1, with D perhaps TRBD1 (6 bases). The CDR3 covers 17 residues. Germline CDR1 SGHDN, CDR2 FVKESK. The ends were cut back, 1 base at V and 2 bases at J, with 17 bases in the middle. Full variable domain (outside the CDR3, taken from reference TRBV14 and TRBJ1-1): EAGVTQFPSHSVIEKGQTVTLRCDPISGHDNLYWYRRVMGKEIKFLLHFVKESKQDESGMPNNRFLAERTGGTYSTLKVQPAELEDSGVYFCASSQGTGRVGNTEAFFGQGTRLTVV.

The chain uses TRBV2 and TRBJ1-5; no clear D. The CDR3 has 14 residues. The V end was cut by 6 bases, the J end by 2 bases, with 11 bases between. From germline, CDR1 is SNHLY and CDR2 FYNNEI. CDR3 in DNA: TGTGCCAGCAGGCCGGGATTGGGCAATCAGCCCCAGCATTTT. Translated, it gives CASRPGLGNQPQHF.

This clone was observed once. The same CDR3 is also encoded by other DNA sequences in this sample. CDR3 DNA: TGTGCCAGCAGCGTAGAGGACAGTTACGAGCAGTACTTC. It yields the protein CASSVEDSYEQYF. The genes are TRBV9 and TRBJ2-7; D perhaps matches TRBD1 (6 bases). The CDR3 loop spans 13 amino acids. Germline CDR1 is SGDLS and CDR2 is YYNGEE. Trimming cost V 0 bases and J 4 bases, with 8 bases left between them.

The chain's CDR3 is CASQRAGVYGYTF. The CDR3 nucleotides read TGTGCCAGTCAGCGGGCCGGAGTGTATGGCTACACCTTC. The V gene is TRBV5-6, the J gene TRBJ1-2; D call uncertain. Germline-derived CDR1 and CDR2 are SGHDT and YYEEEE. Trimming removed 8 bases from V and 5 bases from J, with 16 bases in between. The CDR3 spans 13 residues.

The CDR3 loop is CASRTGINGYTF. For the CDR3, the DNA is TGTGCCAGCAGGACAGGGATTAATGGCTACACCTTC. J is TRBJ1-2 and V is TRBV27; 7 positions agree with TRBD1. The CDR3 is 12 amino acids. Germline V gives CDR1 MNHEY, CDR2 SMNVEV (reference sequence). The J segment lost 6 bases and the V segment lost 6 bases, leaving 4 bases of the junction unmatched.

This chain joins TRBV19 and TRBJ1-1, with no clear D. In germline, CDR1 is LNHDA, CDR2 SQIVND (reference sequence). The CDR3 runs 13 residues. The V and J ends lost 5 bases and 1 base respectively, with 8 bases between them. The chain's CDR3 is CASSYQANTEAFF. The CDR3 DNA follows: TGTGCCAGTAGTTATCAAGCGAACACTGAAGCTTTCTTT.

The V call is TRBV7-8, the J call TRBJ1-1; D might be TRBD1 (5 bases). The CDR3 is 13 amino acids. V was trimmed by 3 bases and J by 5 bases, leaving 10 bases between them. CDR1 and CDR2 from the germline V gene are SGHVS and FQNEAQ. CDR3 in DNA: TGTGCCAGCAGCTTTGGGGGGGGGACTGAAGCTTTCTTT. Residues: CASSFGGGTEAFF.

The CDR3 DNA sequence: TGTGCCAGCAGCTTCATACCGAGCGAGCGGGAGACCCAGTACTTC. It is translated as CASSFIPSERETQYF. The gene calls are TRBV7-2 and TRBJ2-5, with D tentatively TRBD2 (5 bases). Germline loops: CDR1 SGHTA, CDR2 FQGNSA. Trimming left V 3 bases short and J 5 bases short, with 16 bases between. There are 15 residues in the CDR3.

The rearrangement joins TRBV19 to TRBJ1-5; D is uncertain. CDR1 and CDR2 from the germline V gene are LNHDA and SQIVND (reference sequence). V lost 1 base, J lost 2 bases, and 12 bases lay in between. The CDR3 consists of 16 residues. The CDR3 spells CASSIAEGRGNQPQHF. In nucleotides, the CDR3 is TGTGCCAGTAGTATAGCGGAGGGCCGGGGCAATCAGCCCCAGCATTTT. Together with reference TRBV19 and TRBJ1-5, the CDR3 gives the full variable domain: DGGITQSPKYLFRKEGQNVTLSCEQNLNHDAMYWYRQDPGQGLRLIYYSQIVNDFQKGDIAEGYSVSREKKESFPLTVTSAQKNPTAFYLCASSIAEGRGNQPQHFGDGTRLSIL.

V gene TRBV19 combines with J gene TRBJ1-2, with no clear D. Per germline, CDR1 LNHDA and CDR2 SQIVND (reference sequence). The CDR3 length is 13 residues. The V and J ends lost 6 bases and 2 bases respectively, with 10 bases between them. In DNA, the CDR3 is TGTGCCAGTAGCCCTACCCCCAACTATGGCTACACCTTC. It yields the protein CASSPTPNYGYTF.

The chain carries TRBV7-6 and TRBJ2-3, with 10 bases fitting TRBD1. Losses at the gene ends were 5 bases for V and 3 bases for J; bases not matched to a gene: 8. Germline CDR1 and CDR2: SGHVS and FNYEAQ. CDR3 length equals 16 residues. This CDR3 is CASSMRTGGETDTQYF. CDR3 coding DNA: TGTGCCAGCAGCATGCGGACAGGGGGGGAGACAGATACGCAGTATTTT.

The chain has TRBV7-9 and TRBJ1-3, with 10 bases matching TRBD1. The CDR3 has 16 amino acids. Germline V gene sequence: CDR1 SEHNR, CDR2 FQNEAQ (reference sequence). Unmatched junction bases numbered 4, after V lost 5 bases and J lost 0 bases. The CDR3: CASSPTGGPSGNTIYF. CDR3 in DNA: TGTGCCAGCAGCCCGACAGGGGGCCCCTCTGGAAACACCATATATTTT.

CDR3 sequence: CSASHLARTDTQYF. The CDR3 nucleotides are TGCAGTGCTAGTCACCTAGCCCGGACAGATACGCAGTATTTT. The V call is TRBV20-1, the J call TRBJ2-3, with a weak D call TRBD2 (5 bases). Germline lookup yields CDR1 DFQATT and CDR2 SNEGSKA (reference sequence). Trimming stripped 3 bases from V and 3 bases from J, with 13 bases between. CDR3 length: 14 residues.

This chain joins TRBV4-1 and TRBJ1-3; D remains unclear. Germline values: CDR1 MGHRA, CDR2 YSYEKL. There are 17 residues in the CDR3. V was pared by 0 bases and J by 4 bases, with 16 bases between. CDR3: CASSQDGVAIIGNTIYF. CDR3 sequence (DNA): TGCGCCAGCAGCCAAGACGGGGTGGCCATAATAGGAAACACCATATATTTT.

This clone was seen just once. The chain couples TRBV5-4 to TRBJ2-3, with TRBD1 as a possible D gene (5 bases). CDR3 length equals 13 residues. The V end lost 0 bases, the J end lost 4 bases, and 6 bases lay between the germline ends. Germline values: CDR1 SGHNT, CDR2 YYREEE (reference sequence). The DNA of the CDR3 is TGTGCCAGCAGCTTGGTAGGGGCAGATACGCAGTATTTT. Its protein is CASSLVGADTQYF.

On this clone itself: At the DNA level, this CDR3 is encoded by other sequences in the same sample as well. This chain connects TRBV20-1 to TRBJ1-2; tentative D call: TRBD1 (6 bases). Germline V gene sequence: CDR1 DFQATT, CDR2 SNEGSKA (reference sequence). The CDR3 extends over 11 amino acids. The ends were cut back, 3 bases at V and 7 bases at J, with 9 bases in the middle. The DNA for the CDR3 is TGCAGTGCTAGGGAAGGGGGTGGCTACACCTTC. It codes for CSAREGGGYTF.

The chain uses TRBV6-5 and TRBJ1-5, with TRBD1 matching 8 bases. Germline V gene data show CDR1 as MNHEY and CDR2 as SVGAGI. The CDR3 spans 15 residues. With V trimmed by 4 bases and J by 5 bases, 7 bases remained unmatched. The CDR3, as DNA: TGTGCCAGCAGTTCTTTCTCAGGGGGCTATCAGCCCCAGCATTTT. Translated: CASSSFSGGYQPQHF.

This clone was found a few times. The rearrangement links TRBV4-3 to TRBJ2-7, with 8 bases that match TRBD2. This CDR3 has 16 amino acids. Trimming took 1 base from V and 0 from J; bases not matched to a gene: 5. Germline V gene lookup returns CDR1 LGHNA and CDR2 YSLEER. The CDR3 nucleotides read TGCGCCAGCAGCCAAGGGCAGCGGGGGAGCTCCTACGAGCAGTACTTC. Amino acid sequence: CASSQGQRGSSYEQYF.

The chain is built from TRBV6-2 or TRBV6-3 and TRBJ2-7, with 9 bases aligning to TRBD1. The V gene end was trimmed by 0 bases and the J gene end by 5 bases; junction bases not matched to a gene: 8. The CDR3 is 16 residues long. Germline V gene sequence: CDR1 MNHEY, CDR2 SVGEGT. As DNA, the CDR3 is TGTGCCAGCAGTTACTCGATGGGTCGGGACAGGGACGAGCAGTACTTC. Translated: CASSYSMGRDRDEQYF.

The chain is built from TRBV6-1 and TRBJ1-5, with 7 bases fitting TRBD1. The CDR3 has 16 residues. Trimming at V came to 2 bases and at J to 2 bases, leaving 6 bases not matched to a gene. CDR1 is MNHNS and CDR2 is SASEGT in the germline V gene. DNA for the CDR3: TGTGCCAGCAGTGAAATGGGACAGATCCGCAATCAGCCCCAGCATTTT. The encoded protein is CASSEMGQIRNQPQHF.

The chain carries TRBV7-8 and TRBJ2-7; D is unclear. Germline V lookup: CDR1 SGHVS, CDR2 FQNEAQ. V was trimmed by 1 base and J by 0 bases, leaving 10 bases between them. This CDR3 spans 15 amino acids. CDR3 protein: CASSLDVVLSYEQYF. Written as DNA, the CDR3 is TGTGCCAGCAGCTTAGATGTCGTCCTCTCCTACGAGCAGTACTTC.

This clone was seen just once. V usage is TRBV4-2 and J usage is TRBJ2-4; D may be TRBD1 (6 bases). The CDR3 spans 15 residues. V lost 0 bases, J lost 3 bases, and 9 bases lay in between. Germline V gene sequence: CDR1 LGHNA, CDR2 YNFKEQ. This chain's CDR3 is CASSQDRGSKNIQYF. CDR3 sequence (DNA): TGTGCCAGCAGCCAAGACAGGGGTAGCAAAAACATTCAGTACTTC.

The chain is built from TRBV28 and TRBJ2-3, with TRBD1 matching over 9 bases. With V trimmed by 5 bases and J by 3 bases, 6 bases remained unmatched. Germline V lookup: CDR1 MDHEN, CDR2 SYDVKM. The CDR3 extends over 15 amino acids. The CDR3 loop reads CASSVQGAGTDTQYF. The CDR3, as DNA: TGTGCCAGCAGTGTACAGGGGGCTGGGACAGATACGCAGTATTTT. The entire variable domain, with the rest obtained from reference TRBV28 and TRBJ2-3, is as follows: DVKVTQSSRYLVKRTGEKVFLECVQDMDHENMFWYRQDPGLGLRLIYFSYDVKMKEKGDIPEGYSVSREKKERFSLILESASTNQTSMYLCASSVQGAGTDTQYFGPGTRLTVL.